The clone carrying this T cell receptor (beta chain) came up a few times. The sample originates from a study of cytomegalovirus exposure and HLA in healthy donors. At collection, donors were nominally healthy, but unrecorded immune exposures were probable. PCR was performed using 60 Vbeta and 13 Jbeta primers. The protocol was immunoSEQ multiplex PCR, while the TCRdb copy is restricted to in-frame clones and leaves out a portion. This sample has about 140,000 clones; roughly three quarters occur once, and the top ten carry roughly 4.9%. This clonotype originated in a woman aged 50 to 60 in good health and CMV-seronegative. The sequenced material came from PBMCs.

The CDR3 region has the DNA TGCGCCAGCAGCTTGGCACAACCCGGGGGGACCTTC. It translates to CASSLAQPGGTF. V gene TRBV5-1 combines with J gene TRBJ1-2; D is perhaps TRBD1 (5 bases). Germline CDR1 SGHRS, CDR2 YFSETQ. This CDR3 is built from 12 residues. Trimming pared 0 bases from V and 14 bases from J, leaving 14 bases between. Based on the CDR3 plus reference TRBV5-1 and TRBJ1-2, the full variable domain is KAGVTQTPRYLIKTRGQQVTLSCSPISGHRSVSWYQQTPGQGLQFLFEYFSETQRNKGNFPGRFSGRQFSNSRSEMNVSTLELGDSALYLCASSLAQPGGTFGSGTRLTVV.